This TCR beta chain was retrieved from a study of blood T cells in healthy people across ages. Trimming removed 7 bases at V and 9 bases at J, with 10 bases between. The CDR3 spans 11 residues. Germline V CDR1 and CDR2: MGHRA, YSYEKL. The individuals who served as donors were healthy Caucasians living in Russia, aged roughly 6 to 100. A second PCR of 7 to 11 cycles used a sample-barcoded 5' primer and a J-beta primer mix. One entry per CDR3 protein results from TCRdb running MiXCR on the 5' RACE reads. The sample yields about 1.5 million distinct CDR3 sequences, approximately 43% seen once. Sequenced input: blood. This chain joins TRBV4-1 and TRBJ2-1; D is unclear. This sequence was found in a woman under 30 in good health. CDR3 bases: TGCGCCAGCAATGGCGGTAGTGAGCAGTTCTTC. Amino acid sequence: CASNGGSEQFF.